The clone carrying this T cell receptor beta chain was recorded once. The antigen is not known. These data come from a study of cytomegalovirus exposure and HLA in healthy donors. Notes on the study in general: Available immune exposure information was restricted to CMV serostatus only.

Losses at the gene ends were 5 bases for V and 7 bases for J; bases not matched to a gene: 3. The CDR3 extends over 13 amino acids. CDR1 SGHTA and CDR2 FQGNSA come from the germline V gene. Researchers ran the PCR with 60 Vbeta and 13 Jbeta primers. Sequenced by immunoSEQ multiplex PCR; TCRdb stores in-frame clones only, minus some. The table lists 150,000 to 200,000 clones, 75% to 90% of them singletons. Material: PBMCs. The chain couples TRBV7-2 to TRBJ1-2; 11 nucleotides match TRBD1. This receptor was identified in a woman aged 45-65 years in good health and CMV-seropositive. This chain's CDR3 is CASSGQGAIGYTF. The CDR3 DNA reads as TGTGCCAGCAGCGGACAGGGGGCGATTGGCTACACCTTC.